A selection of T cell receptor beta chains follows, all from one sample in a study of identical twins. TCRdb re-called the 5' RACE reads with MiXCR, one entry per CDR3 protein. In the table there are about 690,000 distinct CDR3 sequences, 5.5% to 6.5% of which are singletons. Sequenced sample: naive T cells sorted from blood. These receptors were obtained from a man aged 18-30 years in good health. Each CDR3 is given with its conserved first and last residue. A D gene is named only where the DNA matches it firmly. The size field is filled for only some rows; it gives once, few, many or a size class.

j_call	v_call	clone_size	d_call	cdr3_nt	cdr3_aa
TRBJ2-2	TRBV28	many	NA	TGTGCCAGCAGACCCGAGGGGACCGGGGAGCTGTTTTTT	CASRPEGTGELFF
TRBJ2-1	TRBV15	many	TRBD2	TGTGCCACCAGCAACGGACTAGCGGATCTAAATGAGCAGTTCTTC	CATSNGLADLNEQFF
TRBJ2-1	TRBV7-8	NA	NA	TGTGCCAGCAGCTTAGATAGGGCTAGCCTCAATGAGCAGTTCTTC	CASSLDRASLNEQFF
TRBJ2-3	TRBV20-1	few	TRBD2	TGCAGTGCTGATAGTCCGGGACTATTACCTCCAGATACGCAGTATTTT	CSADSPGLLPPDTQYF
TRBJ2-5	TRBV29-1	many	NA	TGCAGCGTTGCCAGGGGATTGACGGAGACCCAGTACTTC	CSVARGLTETQYF
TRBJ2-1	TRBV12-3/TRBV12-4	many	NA	TGTGCCAGCAGTGACCCTCCGGGCAATGAGCAGTTCTTC	CASSDPPGNEQFF
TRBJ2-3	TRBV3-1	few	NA	TGTGCCAGCAGCTACACAGGTTCTACGCAGTATTTT	CASSYTGSTQYF
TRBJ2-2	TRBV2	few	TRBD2	TGTGCCAGCAGATCCATTGTCGGACTAGCGGGAGACCGAGCCGGGGAGCTGTTTTTT	CASRSIVGLAGDRAGELFF
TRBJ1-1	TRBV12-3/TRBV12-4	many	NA	TGTGCCAGCAGTTTGTCAGGTAACACTGAAGCTTTCTTT	CASSLSGNTEAFF
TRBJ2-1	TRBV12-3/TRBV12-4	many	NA	TGTGCCAGCAGCCAGAGTGGGAGCTCCTACAATGAGCAGTTCTTC	CASSQSGSSYNEQFF
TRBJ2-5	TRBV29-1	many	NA	TGCAGCGTTGACCTCCCAGGCCTGGAGACCCAGTACTTC	CSVDLPGLETQYF
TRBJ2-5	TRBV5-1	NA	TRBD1	TGCGCCAGCACACCGGGACAGCAACAAGAGACCCAGTACTTC	CASTPGQQQETQYF
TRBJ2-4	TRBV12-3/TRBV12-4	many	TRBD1	TGTGCCAGCAGTCGGGCGGGACAGGGGACAGCCAAAAACATTCAGTACTTC	CASSRAGQGTAKNIQYF
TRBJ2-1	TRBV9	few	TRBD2	TGTGCCAGCAGCGTAGCCGGCGGGAGGGCCGAAAATGAGCAGTTCTTC	CASSVAGGRAENEQFF
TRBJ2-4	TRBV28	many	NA	TGTGCCACTCGTGGGGTCGGGACGGAAAACATTCAGTACTTC	CATRGVGTENIQYF
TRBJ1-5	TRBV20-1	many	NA	TGCAGTGCTAGAGGGGTAGCGAGTCAGCCCCAGCATTTT	CSARGVASQPQHF
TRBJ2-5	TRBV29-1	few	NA	TGCAGCGTTGAAGATGACTCCGGGGCCCAGTACTTC	CSVEDDSGAQYF
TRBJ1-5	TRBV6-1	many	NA	TGTGCCACCCCGGACAGTCTGAGGTCCAATCAGCCCCAGCATTTT	CATPDSLRSNQPQHF
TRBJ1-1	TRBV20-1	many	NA	TGCAGTGCTAGTTTCTCCGGAACTGAAGCTTTCTTT	CSASFSGTEAFF
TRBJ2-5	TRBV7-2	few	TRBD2	TGTGCCAGCAGCTTATTTCCTAGCGGGGGGCAAGAGACCCAGTACTTC	CASSLFPSGGQETQYF
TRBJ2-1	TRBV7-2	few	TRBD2	TGTGCCAGCAGCGTACTAGCGGTCTCTAGTAGTCATGAGCAGTTCTTC	CASSVLAVSSSHEQFF
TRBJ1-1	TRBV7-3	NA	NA	TGTGCCAGCAGCTCGGATGGGGCTAACACTGAAGCTTTCTTT	CASSSDGANTEAFF
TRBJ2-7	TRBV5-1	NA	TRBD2	TGCGCCAGCAGCTTGGGGGTTCTAGCGGTTTCCTACGAGCAGTACTTC	CASSLGVLAVSYEQYF
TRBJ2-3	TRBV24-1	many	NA	TGTGCCACCAGTGTGGCTTCTGGCCCAGATACGCAGTATTTT	CATSVASGPDTQYF
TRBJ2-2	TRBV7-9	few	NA	TGTGCCAGCAGCATCCAGGGTTCCGGGGAGCTGTTTTTT	CASSIQGSGELFF
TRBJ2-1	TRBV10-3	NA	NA	TGTGCCACCCAAGGCGTGTCTGGGGGAGGTTATGAGCAGTTCTTC	CATQGVSGGGYEQFF
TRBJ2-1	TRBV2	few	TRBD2	TGTGCCAGCACGGGTAGCGGGAATGAGCAGTTCTTC	CASTGSGNEQFF
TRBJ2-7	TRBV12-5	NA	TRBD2	TGTGCTAGTGGTTTGGACCGACCGGGACTAGCGGGAGGGCCCTCCGCCTACGAGCAGTACTTC	CASGLDRPGLAGGPSAYEQYF
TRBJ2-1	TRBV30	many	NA	TGTGCCTGGAGTGCCTCAGCTAAGATCCCTTTCTTC	CAWSASAKIPFF